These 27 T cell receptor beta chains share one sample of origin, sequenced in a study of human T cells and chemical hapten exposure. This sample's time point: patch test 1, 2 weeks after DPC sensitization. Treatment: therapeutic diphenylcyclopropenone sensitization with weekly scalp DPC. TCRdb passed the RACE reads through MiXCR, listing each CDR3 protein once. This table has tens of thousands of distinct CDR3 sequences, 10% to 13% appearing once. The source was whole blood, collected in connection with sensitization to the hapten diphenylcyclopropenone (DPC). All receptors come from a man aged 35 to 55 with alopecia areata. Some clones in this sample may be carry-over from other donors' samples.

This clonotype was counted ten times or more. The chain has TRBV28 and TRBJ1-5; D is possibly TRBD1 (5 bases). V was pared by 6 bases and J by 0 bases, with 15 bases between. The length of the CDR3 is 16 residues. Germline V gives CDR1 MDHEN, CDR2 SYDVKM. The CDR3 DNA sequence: TGTGCCAGCAGCCCCGGGACGGCGTATAGCAATCAGCCCCAGCATTTT. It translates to CASSPGTAYSNQPQHF.

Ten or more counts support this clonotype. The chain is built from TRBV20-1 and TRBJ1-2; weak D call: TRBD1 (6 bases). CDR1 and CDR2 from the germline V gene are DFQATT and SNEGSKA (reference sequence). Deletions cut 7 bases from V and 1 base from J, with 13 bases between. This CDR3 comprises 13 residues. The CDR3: CSVGGRFNYGYTF. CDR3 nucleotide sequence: TGCAGTGTCGGGGGCCGGTTTAACTATGGCTACACCTTC.

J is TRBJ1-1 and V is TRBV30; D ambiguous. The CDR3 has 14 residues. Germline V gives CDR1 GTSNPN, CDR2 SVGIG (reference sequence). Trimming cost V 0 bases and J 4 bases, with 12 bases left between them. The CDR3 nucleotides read TGTGCCTGGAGTGTACGAGGGTGGATCACTGAAGCTTTCTTT. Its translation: CAWSVRGWITEAFF.

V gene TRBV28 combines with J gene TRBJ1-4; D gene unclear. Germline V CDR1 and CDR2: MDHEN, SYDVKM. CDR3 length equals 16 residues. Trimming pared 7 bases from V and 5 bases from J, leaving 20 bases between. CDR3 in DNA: TGTGCCAGCACAACCGTCTTCGGGGTCCCGAATGAAAAACTGTTTTTT. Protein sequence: CASTTVFGVPNEKLFF.

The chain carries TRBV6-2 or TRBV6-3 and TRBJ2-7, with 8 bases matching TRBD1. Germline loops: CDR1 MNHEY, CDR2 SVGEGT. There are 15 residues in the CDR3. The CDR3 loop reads CASSYGQGASSEQYV. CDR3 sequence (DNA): TGTGCCAGCAGTTACGGGCAGGGGGCGTCCTCCGAGCAGTACGTC.

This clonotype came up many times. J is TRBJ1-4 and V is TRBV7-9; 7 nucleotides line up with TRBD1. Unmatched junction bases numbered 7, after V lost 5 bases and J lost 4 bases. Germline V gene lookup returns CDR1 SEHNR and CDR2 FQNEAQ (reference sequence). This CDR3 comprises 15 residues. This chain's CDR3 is CASSVGTVSNEKLFF. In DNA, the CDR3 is TGTGCCAGCAGCGTTGGGACAGTTAGTAATGAAAAACTGTTTTTT. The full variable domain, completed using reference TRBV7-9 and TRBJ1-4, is DTGVSQNPRHKITKRGQNVTFRCDPISEHNRLYWYRQTLGQGPEFLTYFQNEAQLEKSRLLSDRFSAERPKGSFSTLEIQRTEQGDSAMYLCASSVGTVSNEKLFFGSGTQLSVL.

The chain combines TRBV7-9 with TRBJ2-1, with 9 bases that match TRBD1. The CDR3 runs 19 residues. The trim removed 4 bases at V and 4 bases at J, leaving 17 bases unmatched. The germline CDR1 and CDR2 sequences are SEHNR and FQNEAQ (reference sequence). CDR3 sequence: CASSSPGQGLLTRYNEQFF. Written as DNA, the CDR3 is TGTGCCAGCAGCTCTCCGGGACAGGGTCTATTGACTAGATACAATGAGCAGTTCTTC.

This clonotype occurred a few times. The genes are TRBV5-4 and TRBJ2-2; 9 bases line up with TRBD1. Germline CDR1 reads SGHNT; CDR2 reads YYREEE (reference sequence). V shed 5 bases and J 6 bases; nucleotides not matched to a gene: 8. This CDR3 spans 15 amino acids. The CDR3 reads CASSHPGQGSGELFF. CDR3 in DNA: TGTGCCAGCAGTCATCCGGGACAGGGATCCGGGGAGCTGTTTTTT.

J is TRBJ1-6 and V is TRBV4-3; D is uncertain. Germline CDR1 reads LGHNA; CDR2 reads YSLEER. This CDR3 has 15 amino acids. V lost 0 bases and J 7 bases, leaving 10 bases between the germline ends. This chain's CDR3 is CASSQEFRSNSPLHF. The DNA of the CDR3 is TGCGCCAGCAGCCAAGAGTTCAGAAGCAATTCACCCCTCCACTTT.

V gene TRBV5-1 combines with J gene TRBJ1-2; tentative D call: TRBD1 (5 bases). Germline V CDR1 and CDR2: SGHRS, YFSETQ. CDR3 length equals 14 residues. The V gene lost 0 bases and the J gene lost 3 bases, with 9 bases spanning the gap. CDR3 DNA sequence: TGCGCCAGCAGCTTGGCGACAGTGGACTATGGCTACACCTTC. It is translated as CASSLATVDYGYTF.

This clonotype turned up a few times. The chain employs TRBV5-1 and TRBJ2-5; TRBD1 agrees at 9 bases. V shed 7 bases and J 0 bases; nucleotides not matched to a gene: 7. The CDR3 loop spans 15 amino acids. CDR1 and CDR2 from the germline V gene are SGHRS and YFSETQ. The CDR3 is CASSRWTGDQETQYF. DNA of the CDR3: TGCGCCAGCTCGCGATGGACAGGGGACCAAGAGACCCAGTACTTC.

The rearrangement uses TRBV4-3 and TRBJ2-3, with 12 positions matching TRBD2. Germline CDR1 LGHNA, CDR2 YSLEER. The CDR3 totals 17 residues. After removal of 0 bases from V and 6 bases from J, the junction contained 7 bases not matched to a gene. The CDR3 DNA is TGCGCCAGCAGCCAAGATTGGGCTAGCGGGAGGGCCGATACGCAGTATTTT. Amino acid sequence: CASSQDWASGRADTQYF.

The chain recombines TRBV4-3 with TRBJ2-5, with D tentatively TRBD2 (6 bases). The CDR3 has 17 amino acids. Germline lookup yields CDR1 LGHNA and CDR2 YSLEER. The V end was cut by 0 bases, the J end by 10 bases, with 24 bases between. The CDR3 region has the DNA TGCGCCAGCAGCCAAGATCGAGGGACTTTTCCTCCCCGGCGCCAGTACTTC. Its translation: CASSQDRGTFPPRRQYF.

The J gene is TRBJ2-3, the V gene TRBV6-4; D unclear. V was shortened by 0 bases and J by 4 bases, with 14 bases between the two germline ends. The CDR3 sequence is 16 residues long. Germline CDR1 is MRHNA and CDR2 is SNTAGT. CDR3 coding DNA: TGTGCCAGCAGTGACTCGAGAGTAGGCGGCCCAGATACGCAGTATTTT. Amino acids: CASSDSRVGGPDTQYF.

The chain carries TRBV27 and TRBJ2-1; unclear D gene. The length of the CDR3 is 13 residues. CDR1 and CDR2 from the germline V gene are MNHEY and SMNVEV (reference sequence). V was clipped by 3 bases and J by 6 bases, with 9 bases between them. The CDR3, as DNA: TGTGCCAGCAGTTTGACGGTCAGCAATGAGCAGTTCTTC. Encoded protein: CASSLTVSNEQFF.

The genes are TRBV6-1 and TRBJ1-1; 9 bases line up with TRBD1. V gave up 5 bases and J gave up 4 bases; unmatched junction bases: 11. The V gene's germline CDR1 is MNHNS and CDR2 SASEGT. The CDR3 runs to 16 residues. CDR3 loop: CASSPQTGGYGTEAFF. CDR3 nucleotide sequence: TGTGCCAGCAGTCCTCAGACAGGGGGGTACGGCACTGAAGCTTTCTTT.

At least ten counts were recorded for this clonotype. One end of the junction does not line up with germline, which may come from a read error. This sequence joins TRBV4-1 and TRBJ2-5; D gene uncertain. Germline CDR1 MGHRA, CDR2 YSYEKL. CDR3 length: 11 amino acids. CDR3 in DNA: TGTGCCAGCAGCCAAGAAGAGACCCAGTACTTC. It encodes CASSQEETQYF.

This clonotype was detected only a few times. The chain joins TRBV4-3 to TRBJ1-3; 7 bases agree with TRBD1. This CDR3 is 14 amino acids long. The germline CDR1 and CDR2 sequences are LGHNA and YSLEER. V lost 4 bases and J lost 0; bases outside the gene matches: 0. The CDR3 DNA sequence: TGCGCCAGCAGCCGGGACAGCTCTGGAAACACCATATATTTT. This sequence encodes CASSRDSSGNTIYF.

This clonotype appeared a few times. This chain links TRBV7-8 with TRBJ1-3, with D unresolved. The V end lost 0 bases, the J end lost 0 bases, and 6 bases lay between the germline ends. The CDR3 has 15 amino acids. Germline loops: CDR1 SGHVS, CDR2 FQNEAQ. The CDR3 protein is CASSLAPASGNTIYF. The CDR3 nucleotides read TGTGCCAGCAGCTTAGCGCCGGCCTCTGGAAACACCATATATTTT.

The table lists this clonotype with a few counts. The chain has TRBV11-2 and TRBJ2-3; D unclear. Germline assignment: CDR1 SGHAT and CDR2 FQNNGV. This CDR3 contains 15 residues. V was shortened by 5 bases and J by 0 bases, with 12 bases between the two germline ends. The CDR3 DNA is TGTGCCAGCAGCCCCCGTGTCGCCAGCACAGATACGCAGTATTTT. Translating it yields CASSPRVASTDTQYF.

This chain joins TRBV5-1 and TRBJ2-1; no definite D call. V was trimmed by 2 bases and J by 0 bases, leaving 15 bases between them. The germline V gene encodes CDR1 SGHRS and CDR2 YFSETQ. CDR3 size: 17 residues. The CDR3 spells CASSLGFDGFSYNEQFF. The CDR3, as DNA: TGCGCCAGCAGCTTAGGTTTCGACGGTTTCTCCTACAATGAGCAGTTCTTC. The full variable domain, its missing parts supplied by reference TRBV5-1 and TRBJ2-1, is KAGVTQTPRYLIKTRGQQVTLSCSPISGHRSVSWYQQTPGQGLQFLFEYFSETQRNKGNFPGRFSGRQFSNSRSEMNVSTLELGDSALYLCASSLGFDGFSYNEQFFGPGTRLTVL.

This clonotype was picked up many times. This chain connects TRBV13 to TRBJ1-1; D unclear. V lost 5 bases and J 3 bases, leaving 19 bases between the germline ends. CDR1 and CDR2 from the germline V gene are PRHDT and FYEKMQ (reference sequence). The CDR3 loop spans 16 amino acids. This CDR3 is CASSPYRAAMYTEAFF. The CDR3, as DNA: TGTGCCAGCAGCCCATACCGGGCCGCAATGTACACTGAAGCTTTCTTT.

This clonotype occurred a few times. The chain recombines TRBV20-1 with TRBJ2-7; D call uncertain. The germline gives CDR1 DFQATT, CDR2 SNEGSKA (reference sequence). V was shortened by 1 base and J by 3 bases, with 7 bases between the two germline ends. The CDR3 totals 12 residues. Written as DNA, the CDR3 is TGCAGTGCTAGAGTGCTTGGCTACGAGCAGTACTTC. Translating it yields CSARVLGYEQYF.

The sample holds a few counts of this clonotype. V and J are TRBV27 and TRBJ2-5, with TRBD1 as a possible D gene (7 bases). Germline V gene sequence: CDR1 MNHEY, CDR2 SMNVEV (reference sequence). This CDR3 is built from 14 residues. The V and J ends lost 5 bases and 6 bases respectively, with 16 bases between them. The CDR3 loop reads CASSGKEGAKTQYF. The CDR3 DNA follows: TGTGCCAGCAGTGGGAAGGAGGGGGCGAAGACCCAGTACTTC.

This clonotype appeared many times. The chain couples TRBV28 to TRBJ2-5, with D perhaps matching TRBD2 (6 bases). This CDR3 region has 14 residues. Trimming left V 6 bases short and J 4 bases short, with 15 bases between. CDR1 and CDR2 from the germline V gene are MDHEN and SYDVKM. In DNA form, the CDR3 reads TGTGCCAGCAGCCCCGGAGGGGTCTCAGAGACCCAGTACTTC. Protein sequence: CASSPGGVSETQYF.

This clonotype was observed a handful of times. CDR3 region: CSARDRASGSHEQYV. The CDR3, as DNA: TGCAGTGCTAGAGATCGGGCTAGCGGGAGCCACGAGCAGTACGTC. The J gene is TRBJ2-7, the V gene TRBV20-1; 10 bases align to TRBD2. This CDR3 is 15 amino acids long. V lost 0 bases and J lost 5; bases outside the gene matches: 7. Per the germline V gene, CDR1 is DFQATT and CDR2 is SNEGSKA (reference sequence).

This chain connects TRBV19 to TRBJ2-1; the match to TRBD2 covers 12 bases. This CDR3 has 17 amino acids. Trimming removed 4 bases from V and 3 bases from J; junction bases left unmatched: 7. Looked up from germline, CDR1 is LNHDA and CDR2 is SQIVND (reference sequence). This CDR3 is CASSTSGRAGGYNEQFF. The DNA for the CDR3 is TGTGCCAGTAGTACTAGCGGGAGGGCCGGGGGCTACAATGAGCAGTTCTTC.